This TCR beta chain is from a study of blood T cell repertoires in COVID-19. Study as a whole: Sample material is recorded as cDNA or gDNA derived from T cells, B-cell-depleted T cells, or PBMCs.

Produced via immunoSEQ multiplex PCR; TCRdb's table is partial and in-frame only. The sample has over 200,000 clones, just under 90% seen once. Germline CDR1 LNHDA, CDR2 SQIVND (reference sequence). The trim removed 3 bases at V and 4 bases at J, leaving 5 bases unmatched. The CDR3 covers 16 residues. The V and J genes are TRBV19 and TRBJ2-1; 11 positions agree with TRBD2. The sequencing input was peripheral blood. The source of this sequence is a young man with COVID-19, enrolled during active disease. The CDR3 sequence: CASSILGLAGYNEQFF. The CDR3 DNA reads TGTGCCAGTAGTATTCTAGGACTAGCGGGTTACAATGAGCAGTTCTTC.